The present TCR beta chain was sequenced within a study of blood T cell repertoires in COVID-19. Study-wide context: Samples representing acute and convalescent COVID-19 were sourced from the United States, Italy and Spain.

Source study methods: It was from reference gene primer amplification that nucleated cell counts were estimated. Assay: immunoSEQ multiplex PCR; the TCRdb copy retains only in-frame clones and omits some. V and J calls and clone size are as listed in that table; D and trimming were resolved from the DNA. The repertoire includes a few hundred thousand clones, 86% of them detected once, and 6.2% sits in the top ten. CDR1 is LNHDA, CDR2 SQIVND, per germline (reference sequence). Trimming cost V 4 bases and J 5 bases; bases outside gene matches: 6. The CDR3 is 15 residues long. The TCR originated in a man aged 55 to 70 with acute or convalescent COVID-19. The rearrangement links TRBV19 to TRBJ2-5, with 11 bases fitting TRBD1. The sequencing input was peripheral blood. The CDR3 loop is CASSTEGQGVETQYF. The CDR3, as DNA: TGTGCCAGTAGTACCGAGGGACAGGGGGTTGAGACCCAGTACTTC.